This TCR beta chain came from a study of Graves' ophthalmopathy and Graves' hyperthyroidism. Germline loops: CDR1 SNHLY, CDR2 FYNNEI. The CDR3 covers 13 residues. V was cut by 0 bases and J by 4 bases, with 6 bases left in between. This clonotype was seen at least ten times. Beta-chain TCR CDR3 regions were amplified from RNA transcripts. The workflow started with a first-round RT-PCR run with HTBI primers and then moved on to a second-round multiplex PCR. TCRdb ran MiXCR on the multiplex PCR reads and lists one entry per CDR3 protein. The data contain over 150,000 distinct CDR3 sequences, around two fifths of them singletons.

Sequencing was performed on peripheral blood. This TCR came from a woman in her thirties or forties with Graves' ophthalmopathy. The chain is built from TRBV2 and TRBJ1-1; D gene uncertain. CDR3 in DNA: TGTGCCAGCAGTGAAGCGTATACCACTGAAGCTTTCTTT. Protein product: CASSEAYTTEAFF.